This entry lists 9 T cell receptor beta chains sequenced from one sample in a study of cytomegalovirus exposure and HLA in healthy donors. PCR used 60 Vbeta primers and 13 Jbeta primers. Assay: immunoSEQ multiplex PCR; the TCRdb copy retains only in-frame clones and omits some. The sample carries fewer than 200,000 clones, roughly 78% recorded once. The sample comprised PBMCs. These receptors originate from a woman in her thirties or forties in good health and CMV-seronegative.

This chain connects TRBV10-3 to TRBJ1-2; 8 bases agree with TRBD1. Trimming took 6 bases from V and 4 from J; bases not matched to a gene: 10. Germline values: CDR1 ENHRY, CDR2 SYGVKD. The length of the CDR3 is 15 residues. The CDR3, as DNA: TGTGCCATCAGAGACCGGGACAGGCCCTTCTATGGCTACACCTTC. Its protein product is CAIRDRDRPFYGYTF.

This clone has just one count. The J gene is TRBJ1-2, the V gene TRBV11-2; 8 positions agree with TRBD1. Germline assignment: CDR1 SGHAT and CDR2 FQNNGV. The V gene end was trimmed by 3 bases and the J gene end by 3 bases; junction bases not matched to a gene: 3. The CDR3 is 14 residues long. The CDR3 bases are TGTGCCAGCAGCTTTGGACAGGGAGACTATGGCTACACCTTC. Translating gives CASSFGQGDYGYTF.

The V and J genes are TRBV18 and TRBJ1-1; no clear D gene. Trimming removed 3 bases from V and 4 bases from J, with 9 bases in between. In germline, CDR1 is KGHSH, CDR2 LQKENI. This CDR3 is built from 13 residues. CDR3 protein: CASSPGVGTEAFF. The CDR3 DNA reads TGTGCCAGCTCACCCGGGGTTGGCACTGAAGCTTTCTTT.

The gene calls are TRBV19 and TRBJ1-5, with D perhaps TRBD1 (6 bases). This CDR3 is built from 14 residues. Trimming removed 6 bases from V and 3 bases from J, with 12 bases in between. Germline CDR1 reads LNHDA; CDR2 reads SQIVND (reference sequence). The CDR3 sequence: CASRQGIYNQPQHF. As DNA, the CDR3 is TGTGCCAGTAGGCAGGGGATATACAATCAGCCCCAGCATTTT.

The V gene is TRBV6-5, the J gene TRBJ1-2, with D possibly TRBD1 on 6 matching bases. The V gene's germline CDR1 is MNHEY and CDR2 SVGAGI. The CDR3 has 12 amino acids. Trimming took 4 bases from V and 8 from J, leaving 11 bases between them. CDR3 bases: TGTGCCAGCAGTTGGGGCAGGGGAGGCTACACCTTC. This encodes CASSWGRGGYTF.

V and J are TRBV7-3 and TRBJ1-2; tentatively, D is TRBD1 (5 bases). V lost 2 bases and J 7 bases, leaving 17 bases between the germline ends. The germline V gene has CDR1 SGHTA and CDR2 FQGTGA. The CDR3 sequence is 15 residues long. Written as DNA, the CDR3 is TGTGCCAGCAGCTTAGGGGGGACGACAAACACTGGCTACACCTTC. Protein sequence: CASSLGGTTNTGYTF.

This clone turned up a few times. The gene calls are TRBV6-6 and TRBJ1-5; D unclear. The V gene's germline CDR1 is MNHNY and CDR2 SVGAGI (reference sequence). Trimming took off 0 bases at V and 5 bases at J, with 5 bases between the two ends. This CDR3 is 13 amino acids long. The CDR3 region is CASSYSEDQPQHF. The CDR3, as DNA: TGTGCCAGCAGTTACTCCGAGGATCAGCCCCAGCATTTT.

Regarding this clone: The junction and the germline gene differ at one end; a read error may be behind it. The chain joins TRBV10-3 to TRBJ2-7, with D uncertain. The germline gives CDR1 ENHRY, CDR2 SYGVKD. The CDR3 is 13 residues long. This CDR3 is CAISGGTYYGQYF. The CDR3 DNA sequence: TGTGCCATCAGTGGTGGAACTTACTACGGGCAGTACTTC.

This sequence joins TRBV6-1 and TRBJ1-1; 10 positions agree with TRBD1. V lost 3 bases and J lost 0; bases outside the gene matches: 16. This CDR3 is 20 amino acids long. The germline CDR1 and CDR2 sequences are MNHNS and SASEGT. CDR3 nucleotides: TGTGCCAGCAGTGAGGGACAGGGGACCCTAAACTTCTATTTGAACACTGAAGCTTTCTTT. This codes for CASSEGQGTLNFYLNTEAFF.